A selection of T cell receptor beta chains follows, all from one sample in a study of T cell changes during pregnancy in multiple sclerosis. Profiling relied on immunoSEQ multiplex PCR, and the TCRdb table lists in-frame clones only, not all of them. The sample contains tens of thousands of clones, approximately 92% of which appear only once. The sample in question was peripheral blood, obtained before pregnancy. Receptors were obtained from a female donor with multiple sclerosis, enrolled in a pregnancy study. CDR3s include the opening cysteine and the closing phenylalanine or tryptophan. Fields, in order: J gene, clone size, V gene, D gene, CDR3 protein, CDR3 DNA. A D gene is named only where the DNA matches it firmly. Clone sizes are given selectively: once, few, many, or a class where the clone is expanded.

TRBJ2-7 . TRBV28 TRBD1 CATYRGHEQYF TGTGCCACTTACAGGGGCCACGAGCAGTACTTC
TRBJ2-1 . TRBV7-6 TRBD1 CASSFGTGSSNEQFF TGTGCCAGCAGCTTTGGGACAGGGTCTAGCAATGAGCAGTTCTTC
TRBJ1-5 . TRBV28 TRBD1 CASRRGTDPFYWNQPQHF TGTGCCAGCAGGAGAGGGACAGACCCATTTTATTGGAATCAGCCCCAGCATTTT
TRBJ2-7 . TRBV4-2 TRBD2 CASSQRGSSYEQYF TGTGCCAGCAGCCAACGCGGGAGCTCCTACGAGCAGTACTTC
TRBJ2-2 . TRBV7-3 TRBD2 CASSSLAGITGELFF TGTGCCAGCAGCTCCTTAGCGGGAATTACCGGGGAGCTGTTTTTT
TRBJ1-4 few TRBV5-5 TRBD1 CASSKDREKLFF TGTGCCAGCAGCAAGGACAGGGAAAAACTGTTTTTT
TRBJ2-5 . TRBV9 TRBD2 CASSVSGREETQYF TGTGCCAGCAGCGTTAGCGGGAGAGAAGAGACCCAGTACTTC
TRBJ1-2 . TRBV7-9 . CASSLEHITGGYTF TGTGCCAGCAGCTTAGAACACATAACGGGAGGCTACACCTTC
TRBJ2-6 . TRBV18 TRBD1 CASSPQGTVVSGANVLTF TGTGCCAGCTCACCACAAGGGACAGTGGTCTCTGGGGCCAACGTCCTGACTTTC
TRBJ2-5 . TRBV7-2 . CASSNHRDRVTQYF TGTGCCAGCAGCAATCACAGGGATCGGGTGACCCAGTACTTC
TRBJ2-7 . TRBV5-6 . CASSLLAYEQYF TGTGCCAGCAGCTTGCTTGCCTACGAGCAGTACTTC
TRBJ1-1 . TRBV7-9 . CASSHLVLGAEAFF TGTGCCAGCAGCCACCTCGTTTTAGGGGCTGAAGCTTTCTTT
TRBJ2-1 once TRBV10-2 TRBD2 CASSEGAGVHEQFF TGCGCCAGCAGTGAGGGGGCGGGAGTACATGAGCAGTTCTTC
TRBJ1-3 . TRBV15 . CATSRDTVSGNTIYF TGTGCCACCAGCAGAGATACGGTTTCTGGAAACACCATATATTTT
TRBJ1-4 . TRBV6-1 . CASSESGALVNGFF TGTGCCAGCAGTGAAAGTGGGGCCTTGGTCAACGGGTTTTTT
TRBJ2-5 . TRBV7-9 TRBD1 CASSLLGTGEETQYF TGTGCCAGCAGCTTACTTGGGACAGGGGAAGAGACCCAGTACTTC
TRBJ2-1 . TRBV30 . CAWSANEQFF TGTGCCTGGAGTGCTAATGAGCAGTTCTTC
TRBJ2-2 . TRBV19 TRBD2 CASSTGLAGGMGGELFF TGTGCCAGTAGTACGGGACTAGCGGGAGGAATGGGCGGGGAGCTGTTTTTT
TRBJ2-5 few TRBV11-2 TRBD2 CASSEALAGLETQYF TGTGCCAGCAGCGAAGCACTAGCGGGTCTGGAGACCCAGTACTTC
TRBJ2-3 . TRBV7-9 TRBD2 CASSSSGDIPSTDTQYF TGTGCCAGCAGCTCTAGCGGAGACATACCCAGCACAGATACGCAGTATTTT
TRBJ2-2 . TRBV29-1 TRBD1 CSASKDRWAGELFF TGCAGCGCTTCCAAGGACAGGTGGGCCGGGGAGCTGTTTTTT
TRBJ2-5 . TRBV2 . CASSEGQALVWYF TGTGCCAGCAGTGAAGGGCAGGCGCTGGTCTGGTACTTC
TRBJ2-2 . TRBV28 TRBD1 CASSRGLNTGELFF TGTGCCAGCAGCAGGGGGCTGAACACCGGGGAGCTGTTTTTT
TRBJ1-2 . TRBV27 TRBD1 CASSLGQGYYGYTF TGTGCCAGCAGTTTGGGACAGGGGTACTATGGCTACACCTTC
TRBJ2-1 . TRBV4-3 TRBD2 CASSQDPPGGMNEQFF TGCGCCAGCAGCCAAGATCCCCCCGGGGGGATGAATGAGCAGTTCTTC
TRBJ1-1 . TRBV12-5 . CASSGSTGTEAFF TGTGCTAGCTCAGGAAGTACAGGCACTGAAGCTTTCTTT
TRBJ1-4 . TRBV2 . CANRPVGNEKLFF TGTGCCAACAGACCGGTCGGGAATGAAAAACTGTTTTTT
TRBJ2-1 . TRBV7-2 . CASSHPPGGSSYNEQFF TGTGCCAGCAGCCACCCTCCTGGGGGGAGCTCCTACAATGAGCAGTTCTTC